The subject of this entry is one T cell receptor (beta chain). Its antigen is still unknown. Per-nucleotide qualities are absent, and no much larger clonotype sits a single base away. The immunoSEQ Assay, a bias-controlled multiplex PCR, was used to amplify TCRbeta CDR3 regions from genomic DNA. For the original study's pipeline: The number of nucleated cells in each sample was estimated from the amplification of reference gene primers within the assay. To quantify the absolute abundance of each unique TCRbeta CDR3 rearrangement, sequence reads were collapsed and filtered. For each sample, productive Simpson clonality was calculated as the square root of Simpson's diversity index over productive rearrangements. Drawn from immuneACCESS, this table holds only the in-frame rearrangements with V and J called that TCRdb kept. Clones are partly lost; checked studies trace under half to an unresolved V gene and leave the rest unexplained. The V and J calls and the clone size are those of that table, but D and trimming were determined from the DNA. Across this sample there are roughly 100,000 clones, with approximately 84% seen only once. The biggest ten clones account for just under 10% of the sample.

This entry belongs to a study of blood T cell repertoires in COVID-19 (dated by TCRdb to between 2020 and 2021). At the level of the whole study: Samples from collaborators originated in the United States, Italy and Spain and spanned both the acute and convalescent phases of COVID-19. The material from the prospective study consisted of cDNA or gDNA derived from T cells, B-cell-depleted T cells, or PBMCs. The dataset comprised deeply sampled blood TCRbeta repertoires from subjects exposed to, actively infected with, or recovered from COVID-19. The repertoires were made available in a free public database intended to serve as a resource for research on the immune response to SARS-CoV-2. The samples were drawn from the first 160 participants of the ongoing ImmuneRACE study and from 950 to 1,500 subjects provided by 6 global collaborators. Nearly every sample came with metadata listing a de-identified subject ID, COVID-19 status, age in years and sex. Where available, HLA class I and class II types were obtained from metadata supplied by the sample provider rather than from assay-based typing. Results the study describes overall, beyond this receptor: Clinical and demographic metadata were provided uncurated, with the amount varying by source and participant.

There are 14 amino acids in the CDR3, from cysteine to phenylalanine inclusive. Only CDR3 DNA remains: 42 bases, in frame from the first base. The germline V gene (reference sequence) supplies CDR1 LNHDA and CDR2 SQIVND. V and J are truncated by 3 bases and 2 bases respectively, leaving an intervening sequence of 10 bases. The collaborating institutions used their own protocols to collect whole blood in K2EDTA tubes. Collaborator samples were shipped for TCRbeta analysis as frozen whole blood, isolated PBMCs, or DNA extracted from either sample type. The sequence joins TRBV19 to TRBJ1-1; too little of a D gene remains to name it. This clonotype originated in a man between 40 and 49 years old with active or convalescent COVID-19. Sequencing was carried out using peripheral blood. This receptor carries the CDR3 CASSMREINTEAFF. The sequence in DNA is TGTGCCAGTAGTATGCGGGAGATAAACACTGAAGCTTTCTTT.